The TCR beta chain under discussion was sequenced for a study of blood T cell repertoires in COVID-19. The V end lost 5 bases, the J end lost 9 bases, and 9 bases lay between the germline ends. This CDR3 region has 11 residues. Using immunoSEQ multiplex PCR, the repertoire was profiled, and TCRdb retains in-frame clones only, with some absent. The sample gives 540,000 or so clones, approximately 88% of which show up once; 7.8% is in the top ten. The TCR was taken from a woman between 50 and 59 years old with COVID-19, enrolled during active disease. The chain recombines TRBV12-3 or TRBV12-4 with TRBJ2-3; D is undetermined. Input material: peripheral blood. CDR3 residues: CASSLRVTQYF. The CDR3 region has the DNA TGTGCCAGCAGTCTACGGGTCACGCAGTATTTT.